This T cell receptor (beta chain) was recovered during a study of blood T cell repertoires in COVID-19. Notes on this clone: Sequence at one end of the junction differs from germline and may be a read error.

CDR3 length: 15 amino acids. Germline V gene data show CDR1 as SSHAT and CDR2 as FNYEAQ (reference sequence). Sequencing used immunoSEQ multiplex PCR; TCRdb keeps in-frame clones, though not all of them. The sample consists of 300,000 to 400,000 clones, around nine tenths of them appearing once. This clonotype was sampled from a woman aged 50 to 60 with active or convalescent COVID-19. The gene calls are TRBV7-7 and TRBJ1-4, with D possibly matching TRBD1 (5 bases). The sample consisted of peripheral blood. The CDR3: CASSLIQIGDEKLFF. CDR3 coding DNA: TGTGCTAGCAGCTTAATACAGATAGGGGATGAAAAACTGTTTTTT.